The present T cell receptor (beta chain) was sequenced within a study of blood T cell repertoires in COVID-19. Study summary: Acute-phase and convalescent COVID-19 samples originated in the United States, Italy and Spain.

This table comes from immunoSEQ multiplex PCR, and its TCRdb copy is limited to in-frame clones, with some not included. Of around 200,000 clones in the sample, approximately 89% were seen once. Participants were placed into cohorts based on the clinical history they reported. With V trimmed by 3 bases and J by 7 bases, 5 bases remained unmatched. The germline gives CDR1 SGHNT, CDR2 YYREEE (reference sequence). The CDR3 extends over 16 amino acids. This receptor was taken from a man aged 40-49 years who had recovered from COVID-19. Sequencing used PBMCs or T cells enriched from blood (not recorded which). The chain links TRBV5-4 to TRBJ2-1; TRBD2 aligns across 15 bases. The CDR3 coding sequence is TGTGCCAGCAGCTACGGGACTAGCGGGGGGTTAAATGAGCAGTTCTTC. The encoded protein is CASSYGTSGGLNEQFF.